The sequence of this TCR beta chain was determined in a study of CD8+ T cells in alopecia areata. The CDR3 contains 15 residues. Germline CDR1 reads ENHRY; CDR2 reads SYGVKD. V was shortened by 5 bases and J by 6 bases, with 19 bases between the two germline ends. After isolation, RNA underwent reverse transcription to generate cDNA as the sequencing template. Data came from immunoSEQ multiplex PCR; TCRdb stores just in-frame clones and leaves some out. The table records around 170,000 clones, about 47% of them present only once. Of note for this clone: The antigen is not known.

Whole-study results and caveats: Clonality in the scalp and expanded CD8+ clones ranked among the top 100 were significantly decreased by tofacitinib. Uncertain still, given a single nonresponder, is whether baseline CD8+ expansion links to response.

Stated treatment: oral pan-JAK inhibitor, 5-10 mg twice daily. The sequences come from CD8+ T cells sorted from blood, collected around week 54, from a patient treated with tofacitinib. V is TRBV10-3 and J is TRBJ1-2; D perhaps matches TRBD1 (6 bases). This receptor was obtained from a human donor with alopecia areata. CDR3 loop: CAISPGTLTFDGYTF. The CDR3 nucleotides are TGTGCCATCAGTCCCGGGACATTGACGTTTGATGGCTACACCTTC.